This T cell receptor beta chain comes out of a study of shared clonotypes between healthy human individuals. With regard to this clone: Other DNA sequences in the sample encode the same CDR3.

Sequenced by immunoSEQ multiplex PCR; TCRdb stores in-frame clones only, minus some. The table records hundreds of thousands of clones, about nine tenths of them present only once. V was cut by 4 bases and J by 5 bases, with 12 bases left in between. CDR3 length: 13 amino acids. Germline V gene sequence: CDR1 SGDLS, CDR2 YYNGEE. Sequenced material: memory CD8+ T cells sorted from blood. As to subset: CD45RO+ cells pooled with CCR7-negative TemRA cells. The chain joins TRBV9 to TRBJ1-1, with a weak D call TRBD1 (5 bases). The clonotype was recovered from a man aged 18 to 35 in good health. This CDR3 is CASSWGLGTEAFF. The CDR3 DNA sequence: TGTGCCAGCAGCTGGGGACTCGGGACTGAAGCTTTCTTT.